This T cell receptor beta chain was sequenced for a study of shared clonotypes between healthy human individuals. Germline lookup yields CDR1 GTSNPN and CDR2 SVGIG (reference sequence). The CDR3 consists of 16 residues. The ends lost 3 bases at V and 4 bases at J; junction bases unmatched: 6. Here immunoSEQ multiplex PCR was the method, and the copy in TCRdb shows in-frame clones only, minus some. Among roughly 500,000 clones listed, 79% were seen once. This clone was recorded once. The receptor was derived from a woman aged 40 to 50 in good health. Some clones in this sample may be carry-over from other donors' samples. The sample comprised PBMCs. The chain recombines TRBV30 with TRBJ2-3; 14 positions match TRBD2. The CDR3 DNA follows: TGTGCCTGGAGGCGCCGACTAGCGGGAGGGGCAGATACGCAGTATTTT. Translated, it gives CAWRRRLAGGADTQYF.